This is a list of T cell receptor beta chains from one sample in a study of T cells in tuberculosis. Method: immunoSEQ multiplex PCR; TCRdb's copy keeps in-frame clones and lacks some. The repertoire consists of around 50,000 clones, with over 75% occurring once and the leading ten covering just over 20%. The specimen sequenced was CD1b-GMM tetramer-negative cells sorted from PBMCs. Receptor source: an adult woman with latent tuberculosis. Each CDR3 is given with its conserved first and last residue. The D gene is left open where the match is weak. Expanded clones are given a class, and other clones once, few, many or no size at all.

j_call	v_call	d_call	clone_size	cdr3_length	cdr3_nt	cdr3_aa
TRBJ2-7	TRBV21-1	-	few	15	TGTGCCAGCAGCAAAGCTTTCGGGACTCCCTACGAGCAGTACTTC	CASSKAFGTPYEQYF
TRBJ2-3	TRBV4-1	-	-	15	TGCGCCAGCAGCCAGGAGGACAGACGCACAGATACGCAGTATTTT	CASSQEDRRTDTQYF
TRBJ2-4	TRBV7-9	-	-	13	TGTGCCAGCAGCGCTACCGGGATGGGCATTCAGTACTTC	CASSATGMGIQYF
TRBJ2-1	TRBV21-1	-	-	17	TGTGCCAGCAGCAAAACCCCCGGACTAGCGGCCTACAATGAGCAGTTCTTC	CASSKTPGLAAYNEQFF
TRBJ2-1	TRBV2	TRBD2	-	15	TGTGCCAGCAGTTTGGACGGGGGGGATTACAATGAGCAGTTCTTC	CASSLDGGDYNEQFF
TRBJ1-3	TRBV6-5	-	-	13	TGTGCCACCGGCAGGGCGTCTGGAAACACCATATATTTT	CATGRASGNTIYF
TRBJ1-1	TRBV7-2	-	-	13	TGTGCCAGCAGCTTGTGGGTCGGGACTGAAGCTTTCTTT	CASSLWVGTEAFF
TRBJ1-2	TRBV4-1	TRBD1	once	15	TGCGCCAGCAGCCATTCACAGTCAGGGGGATATGGCTACACCTTC	CASSHSQSGGYGYTF
TRBJ2-7	TRBV27	TRBD2	-	15	TGTGCCAGCAGTAGTCTAGCGGGAGGGCTTCTTGAGCAGTACTTC	CASSSLAGGLLEQYF
TRBJ2-7	TRBV5-4	TRBD1	-	16	TGTGCCAGCAGCCGTGGACAGGGCGGATTCAACTACGAGCAGTACTTC	CASSRGQGGFNYEQYF
TRBJ1-1	TRBV7-2	-	-	13	TGTGCCAGCAGCTTAGGGCTGAGGACTGAAGCTTTCTTT	CASSLGLRTEAFF
TRBJ2-3	TRBV19	-	-	14	TGTGCCAGTAGTATAGATGAAGGTGGGAGTACGCAGTATTTT	CASSIDEGGSTQYF
TRBJ1-2	TRBV5-1	-	-	14	TGCGCCAGCAGCACAGACAGTGACGTTGGTGGCTACACCTTC	CASSTDSDVGGYTF
TRBJ1-2	TRBV19	TRBD1	-	13	TGTGCCAGTAGTACTACAGGGGGTGACGGCTACACCTTC	CASSTTGGDGYTF
TRBJ2-7	TRBV29-1	-	-	13	TGCAGCGTCGCTTTTGGGGGAGGCTACGAGCAGTACTTC	CSVAFGGGYEQYF
TRBJ2-1	TRBV7-7	-	-	17	TGTGCTAGCAGCCCAGCTCCTAGACAGACTTCCTACAATGAGCAGTTCTTC	CASSPAPRQTSYNEQFF
TRBJ2-1	TRBV9	-	-	15	TGTGCCAGCAGCGCTGACGGGAGCTCCTACAATGAGCAGTTCTTC	CASSADGSSYNEQFF
TRBJ1-5	TRBV2	-	-	15	TGTGCCAGCAGTGGTCCCGGGGGGGGCAATCAGCCCCAGCATTTT	CASSGPGGGNQPQHF
TRBJ2-2	TRBV21-1	-	-	17	TGTGCCAGCAGCAAAGTAACAGGGGATCGTAGCACCGGGGAGCTGTTTTTT	CASSKVTGDRSTGELFF
TRBJ2-3	TRBV7-2	TRBD2	-	17	TGTGCCAGCAGCTTGGGGACTAGCGGGAGGAGCACAGATACGCAGTATTTT	CASSLGTSGRSTDTQYF
TRBJ2-1	TRBV25-1	TRBD2	-	16	TGTGCCAGCAGTACCCTAGCGGGAGACGGATACAATGAGCAGTTCTTC	CASSTLAGDGYNEQFF
TRBJ1-5	TRBV30	-	-	13	TGTGCCTGGAGTCCTGGTGGGCTTCAGCCCCAGCATTTT	CAWSPGGLQPQHF
TRBJ1-2	TRBV5-8	-	-	16	TGTGCCAGCAGCTACTTTGACAGGATTGCGTCCTATGGCTACACCTTC	CASSYFDRIASYGYTF